This entry lists 2 T cell receptor beta chains sequenced from one sample in a study of cytomegalovirus exposure and HLA in healthy donors. Primers for the PCR totalled 60 Vbeta and 13 Jbeta. Method: immunoSEQ multiplex PCR; TCRdb's copy keeps in-frame clones and lacks some. The data show 80,000 to 95,000 clones, with around 79% seen just once and under 6% held by the top ten. Material for sequencing was PBMCs. The receptors derive from a man aged 18 to 35 in good health and CMV-seropositive.

CDR3 bases: TGTGCCAGTAGTATGATCCTAGCGGGAGGGCCCTCGATGACAGATACGCAGTATTTT. This codes for CASSMILAGGPSMTDTQYF. The chain employs TRBV19 and TRBJ2-3; 12 bases are shared with TRBD2. Germline CDR1 and CDR2: LNHDA and SQIVND (reference sequence). The length of the CDR3 is 19 residues. Trimming took 3 bases from V and 3 from J; bases not matched to a gene: 13.

V usage is TRBV6-5 and J usage is TRBJ1-1, with D perhaps TRBD1 (5 bases). CDR3 length equals 11 residues. Trimming removed 8 bases from V and 4 bases from J, with 8 bases in between. The germline V gene encodes CDR1 MNHEY and CDR2 SVGAGI. CDR3 protein: CASGGVTEAFF. The CDR3 nucleotides are TGTGCCAGCGGGGGGGTCACTGAAGCTTTCTTT.